This T cell receptor beta chain was sequenced in a study of Ad26.COV2.S vaccination and SARS-CoV-2 variants. The treatment here: around 19 received Ad26.COV2.S at low or high dose, single or two shots; a few received placebo; per-sample allocation not given. All samples were drawn on day 63, counting from the first vaccine or placebo injection. Per the germline V gene, CDR1 is KGHSH and CDR2 is LQKENI. CDR3 length equals 16 residues. V dropped 1 base and J dropped 1 base, with 13 bases sitting between them. The protocol was immunoSEQ multiplex PCR, while the TCRdb copy is restricted to in-frame clones and leaves out a portion. This sample has 300,000 to 400,000 clones, with approximately 81% found just once.

The chain recombines TRBV18 with TRBJ2-5; D might be TRBD1 (5 bases). This clonotype was sampled from a person aged 18-65 years who received the Ad26.COV2.S COVID-19 vaccine or a placebo. The sequencing used peripheral blood, collected in a trial of Ad26.COV2.S vaccine versus placebo. CDR3: CASSPRVRGSQETQYF. The CDR3 bases are TGTGCCAGCTCACCACGTGTTAGGGGAAGCCAAGAGACCCAGTACTTC.